This T cell receptor (beta chain) was retrieved from a study of blood T cell repertoires in COVID-19. Study-level information: Donors in Cohort 3 who had recovered were those with two negative PCRs, healthcare professional clearance, or resolution of their symptoms.

Here immunoSEQ multiplex PCR was the method, and the copy in TCRdb shows in-frame clones only, minus some. The data hold hundreds of thousands of clones, with more than 75% observed a single time. The ends lost 4 bases at V and 2 bases at J; junction bases unmatched: 14. The germline CDR1 and CDR2 sequences are KGHSH and LQKENI. The CDR3 length is 18 residues. The TCR originated in a man aged 35 to 55 in a cohort exposed to, infected with or recovered from COVID-19 (not recorded which). Specimen: PBMCs or T cells enriched from blood (not recorded which). The chain uses TRBV18 and TRBJ1-5; TRBD1 matches at 7 bases. The CDR3 spells CASSQVGQVKAGNQPQHF. CDR3 sequence (DNA): TGTGCCAGCTCACAGGTAGGACAGGTTAAAGCAGGCAATCAGCCCCAGCATTTT.